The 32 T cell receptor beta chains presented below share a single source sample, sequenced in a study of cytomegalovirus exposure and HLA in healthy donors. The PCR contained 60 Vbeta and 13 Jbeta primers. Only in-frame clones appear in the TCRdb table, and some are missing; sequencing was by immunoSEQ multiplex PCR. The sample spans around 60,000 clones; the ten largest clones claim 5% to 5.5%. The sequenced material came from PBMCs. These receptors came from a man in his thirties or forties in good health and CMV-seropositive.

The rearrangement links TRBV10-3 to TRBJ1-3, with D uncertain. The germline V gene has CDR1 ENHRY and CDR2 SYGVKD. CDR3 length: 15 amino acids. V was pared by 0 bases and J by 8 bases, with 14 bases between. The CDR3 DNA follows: TGTGCCATCAGTGAGTCGGGCAGTTCAGCGGACACCATATATTTT. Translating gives CAISESGSSADTIYF.

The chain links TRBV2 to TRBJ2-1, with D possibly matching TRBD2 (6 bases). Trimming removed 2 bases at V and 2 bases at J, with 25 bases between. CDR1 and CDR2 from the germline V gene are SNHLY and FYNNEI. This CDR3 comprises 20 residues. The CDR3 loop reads CASSEPFLETSKTAYNEQFF. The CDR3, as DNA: TGTGCCAGCAGTGAACCGTTTCTGGAGACTAGTAAGACCGCCTACAATGAGCAGTTCTTC.

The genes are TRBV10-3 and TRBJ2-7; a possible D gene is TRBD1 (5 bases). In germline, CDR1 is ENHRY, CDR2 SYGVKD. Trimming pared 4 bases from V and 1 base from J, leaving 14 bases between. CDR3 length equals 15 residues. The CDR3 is CAISVKGSPSYEQYF. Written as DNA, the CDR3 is TGTGCCATCAGTGTGAAGGGGTCACCTTCCTACGAGCAGTACTTC.

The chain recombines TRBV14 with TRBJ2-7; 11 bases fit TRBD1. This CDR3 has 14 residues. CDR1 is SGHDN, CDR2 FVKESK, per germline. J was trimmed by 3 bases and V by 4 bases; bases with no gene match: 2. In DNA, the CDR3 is TGTGCCAGCAGCCTAGGGACAGGGGGCTACGAGCAGTACTTC. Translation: CASSLGTGGYEQYF.

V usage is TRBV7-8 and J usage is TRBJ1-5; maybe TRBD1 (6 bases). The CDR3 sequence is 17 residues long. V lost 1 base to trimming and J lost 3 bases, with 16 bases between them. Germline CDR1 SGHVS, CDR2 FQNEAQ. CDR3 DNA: TGTGCCAGCAGCTTAGAGCAGGGGAGATGGGACAATCAGCCCCAGCATTTT. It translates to CASSLEQGRWDNQPQHF.

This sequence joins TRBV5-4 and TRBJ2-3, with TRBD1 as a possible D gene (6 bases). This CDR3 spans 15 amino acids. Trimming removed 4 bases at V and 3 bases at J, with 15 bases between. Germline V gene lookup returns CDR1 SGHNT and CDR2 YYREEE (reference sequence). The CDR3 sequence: CASSPDSKSTDTQYF. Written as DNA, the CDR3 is TGTGCCAGCAGCCCGGACAGCAAGTCAACAGATACGCAGTATTTT.

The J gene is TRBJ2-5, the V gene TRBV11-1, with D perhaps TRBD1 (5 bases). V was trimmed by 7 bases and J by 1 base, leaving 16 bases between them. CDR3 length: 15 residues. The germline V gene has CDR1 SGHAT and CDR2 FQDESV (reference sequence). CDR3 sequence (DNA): TGTGCCAGCACCTCTGGTGGGGCCTTCCAAGAGACCCAGTACTTC. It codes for CASTSGGAFQETQYF.

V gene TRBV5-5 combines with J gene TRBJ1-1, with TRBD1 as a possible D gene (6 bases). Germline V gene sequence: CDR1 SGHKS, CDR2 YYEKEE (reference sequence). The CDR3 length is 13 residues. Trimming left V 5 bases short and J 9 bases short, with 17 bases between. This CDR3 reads CASRIRGEGKAFF. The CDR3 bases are TGTGCCAGCAGAATAAGGGGGGAGGGGAAAGCTTTCTTT. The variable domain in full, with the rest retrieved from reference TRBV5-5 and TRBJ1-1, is DAGVTQSPTHLIKTRGQQVTLRCSPISGHKSVSWYQQVLGQGPQFIFQYYEKEERGRGNFPDRFSARQFPNYSSELNVNALLLGDSALYLCASRIRGEGKAFFGQGTRLTVV.

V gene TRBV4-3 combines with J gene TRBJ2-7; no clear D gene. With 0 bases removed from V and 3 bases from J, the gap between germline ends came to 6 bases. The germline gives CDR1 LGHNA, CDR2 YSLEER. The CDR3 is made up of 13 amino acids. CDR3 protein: CASSQERFYEQYF. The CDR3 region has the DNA TGCGCCAGCAGCCAAGAGAGGTTCTACGAGCAGTACTTC.

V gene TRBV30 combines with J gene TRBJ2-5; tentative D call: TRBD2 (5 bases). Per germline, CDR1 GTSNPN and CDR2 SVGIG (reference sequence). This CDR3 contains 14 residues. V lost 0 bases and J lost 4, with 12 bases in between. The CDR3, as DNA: TGTGCCTGGAGTGTAGAAACCGGGATAGAGACCCAGTACTTC. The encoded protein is CAWSVETGIETQYF. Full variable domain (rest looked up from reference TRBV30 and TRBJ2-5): SQTIHQWPATLVQPVGSPLSLECTVEGTSNPNLYWYRQAAGRGLQLLFYSVGIGQISSEVPQNLSASRPQDRQFILSSKKLLLSDSGFYLCAWSVETGIETQYFGPGTRLLVL.

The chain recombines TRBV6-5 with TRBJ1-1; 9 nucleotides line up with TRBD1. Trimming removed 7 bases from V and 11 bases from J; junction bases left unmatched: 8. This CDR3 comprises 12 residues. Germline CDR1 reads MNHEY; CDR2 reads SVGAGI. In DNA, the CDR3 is TGTGCCAGCAAAACACAGGGGGCGGCGGCTTTCTTT. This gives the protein CASKTQGAAAFF.

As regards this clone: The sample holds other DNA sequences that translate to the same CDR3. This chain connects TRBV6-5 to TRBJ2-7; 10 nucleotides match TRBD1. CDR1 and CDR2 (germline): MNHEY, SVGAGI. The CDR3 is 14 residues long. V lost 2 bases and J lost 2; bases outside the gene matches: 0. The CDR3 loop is CASSYGQGAYEQYF. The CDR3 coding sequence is TGTGCCAGCAGTTACGGACAGGGGGCCTACGAGCAGTACTTC.

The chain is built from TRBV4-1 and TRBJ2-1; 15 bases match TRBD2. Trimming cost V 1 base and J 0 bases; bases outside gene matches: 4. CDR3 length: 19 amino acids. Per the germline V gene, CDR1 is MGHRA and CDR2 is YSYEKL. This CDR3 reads CASSQGGLAGGSSYNEQFF. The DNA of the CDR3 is TGCGCCAGCAGCCAAGGGGGACTAGCGGGAGGTAGCTCCTACAATGAGCAGTTCTTC.

CDR3 DNA: TGCAGCGCTAGGACAGGGTTTTTCTCTGGAAACACCATATATTTT. Amino acid sequence: CSARTGFFSGNTIYF. The rearrangement links TRBV29-1 to TRBJ1-3, with 8 bases that match TRBD1. Germline V gene lookup returns CDR1 SQVTM and CDR2 ANQGSEA. The CDR3 extends over 15 amino acids. Losses at the gene ends were 7 bases for V and 0 bases for J; bases not matched to a gene: 8.

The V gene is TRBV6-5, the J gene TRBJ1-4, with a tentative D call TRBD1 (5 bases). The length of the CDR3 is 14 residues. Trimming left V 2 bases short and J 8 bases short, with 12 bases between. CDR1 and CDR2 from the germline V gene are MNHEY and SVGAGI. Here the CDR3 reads CASSYLYGGEKLFF. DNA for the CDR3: TGTGCCAGCAGTTACCTCTACGGGGGAGAAAAACTGTTTTTT.

The CDR3 DNA follows: TGTGCCAGCAGTCCAGTCCAGGGGGCGATAGCCTATGGCTACACCTTC. Its translation: CASSPVQGAIAYGYTF. V usage is TRBV27 and J usage is TRBJ1-2; 8 bases agree with TRBD1. The trim removed 5 bases at V and 4 bases at J, leaving 12 bases unmatched. The CDR3 is made up of 16 amino acids. CDR1 is MNHEY and CDR2 is SMNVEV in the germline V gene (reference sequence).

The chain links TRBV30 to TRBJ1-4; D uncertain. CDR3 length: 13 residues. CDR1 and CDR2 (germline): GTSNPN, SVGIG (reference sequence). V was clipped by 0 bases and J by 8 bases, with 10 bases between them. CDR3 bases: TGTGCCTGGAGTGTACAACCGGGGGAAAAACTGTTTTTT. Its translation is CAWSVQPGEKLFF. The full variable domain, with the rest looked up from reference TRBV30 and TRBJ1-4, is SQTIHQWPATLVQPVGSPLSLECTVEGTSNPNLYWYRQAAGRGLQLLFYSVGIGQISSEVPQNLSASRPQDRQFILSSKKLLLSDSGFYLCAWSVQPGEKLFFGSGTQLSVL.

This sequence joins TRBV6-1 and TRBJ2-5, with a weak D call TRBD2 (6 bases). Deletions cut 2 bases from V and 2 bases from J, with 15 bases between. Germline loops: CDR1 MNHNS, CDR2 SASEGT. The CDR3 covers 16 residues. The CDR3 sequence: CASSESEGDWQETQYF. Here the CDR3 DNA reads TGTGCCAGCAGTGAAAGCGAAGGGGACTGGCAAGAGACCCAGTACTTC.

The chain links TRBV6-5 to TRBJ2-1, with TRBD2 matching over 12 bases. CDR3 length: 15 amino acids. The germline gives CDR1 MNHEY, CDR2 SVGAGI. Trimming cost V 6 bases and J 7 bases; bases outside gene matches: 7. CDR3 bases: TGTGCCAGCAGACTGACTAGCGGGAGTAAGAATGAGCAGTTCTTC. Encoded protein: CASRLTSGSKNEQFF.

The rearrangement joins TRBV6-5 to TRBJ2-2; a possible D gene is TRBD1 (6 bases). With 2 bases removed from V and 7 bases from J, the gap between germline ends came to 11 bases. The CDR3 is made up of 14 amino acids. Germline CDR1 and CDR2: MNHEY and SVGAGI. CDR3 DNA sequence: TGTGCCAGCAGTTACGCACAGGGTGTCGGGGAGCTGTTTTTT. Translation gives CASSYAQGVGELFF.

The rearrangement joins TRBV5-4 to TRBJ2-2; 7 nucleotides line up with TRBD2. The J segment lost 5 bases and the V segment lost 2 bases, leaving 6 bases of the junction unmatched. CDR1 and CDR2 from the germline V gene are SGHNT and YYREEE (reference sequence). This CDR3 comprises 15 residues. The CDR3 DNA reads TGTGCCAGCAGCTTAGGCGGGAGCGGTACCGGGGAGCTGTTTTTT. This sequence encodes CASSLGGSGTGELFF.

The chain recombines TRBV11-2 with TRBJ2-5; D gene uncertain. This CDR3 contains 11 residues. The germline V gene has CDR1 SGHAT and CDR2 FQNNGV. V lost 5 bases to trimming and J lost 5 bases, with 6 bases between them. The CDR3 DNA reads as TGTGCCAGCAGCCTCGGGGAGACCCAGTACTTC. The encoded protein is CASSLGETQYF.

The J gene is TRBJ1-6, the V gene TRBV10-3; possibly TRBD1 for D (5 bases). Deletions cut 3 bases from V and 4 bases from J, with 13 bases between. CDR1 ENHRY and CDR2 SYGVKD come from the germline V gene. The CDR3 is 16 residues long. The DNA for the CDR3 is TGTGCCATCAGTGATTTGCAGGGCCTATATAATTCACCCCTCCACTTT. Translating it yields CAISDLQGLYNSPLHF.

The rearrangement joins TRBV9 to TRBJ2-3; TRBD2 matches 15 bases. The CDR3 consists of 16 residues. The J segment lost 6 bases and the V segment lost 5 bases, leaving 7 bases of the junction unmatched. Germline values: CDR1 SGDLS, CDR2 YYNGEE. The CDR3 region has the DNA TGTGCCAGCAGTCCCGGGACTAGCGGGGGGTGGGATACGCAGTATTTT. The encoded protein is CASSPGTSGGWDTQYF. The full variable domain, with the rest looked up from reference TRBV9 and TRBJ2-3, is DSGVTQTPKHLITATGQRVTLRCSPRSGDLSVYWYQQSLDQGLQFLIQYYNGEERAKGNILERFSAQQFPDLHSELNLSSLELGDSALYFCASSPGTSGGWDTQYFGPGTRLTVL.

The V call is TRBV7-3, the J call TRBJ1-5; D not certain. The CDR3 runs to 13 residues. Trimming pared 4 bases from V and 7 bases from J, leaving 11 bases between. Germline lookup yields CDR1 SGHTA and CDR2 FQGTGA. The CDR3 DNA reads TGTGCCAGCAGCTCCCGGGAGGGCCAGCCCCAGCATTTT. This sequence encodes CASSSREGQPQHF.

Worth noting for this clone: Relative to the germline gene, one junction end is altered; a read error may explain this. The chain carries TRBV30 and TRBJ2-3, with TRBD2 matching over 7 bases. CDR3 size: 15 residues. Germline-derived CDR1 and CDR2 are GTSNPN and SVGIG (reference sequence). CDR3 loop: CAGTTLGGSTDKQYF. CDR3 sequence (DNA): TGTGCCGGGACTACGTTGGGTGGGAGCACAGATAAGCAGTATTTT.

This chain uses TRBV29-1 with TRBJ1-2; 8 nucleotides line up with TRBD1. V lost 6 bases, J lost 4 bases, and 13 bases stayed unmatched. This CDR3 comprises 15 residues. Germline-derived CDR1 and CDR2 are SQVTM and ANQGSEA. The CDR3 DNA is TGCAGCGTCGATACACAGGGGGAGGGAAGCTATGGCTACACCTTC. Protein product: CSVDTQGEGSYGYTF. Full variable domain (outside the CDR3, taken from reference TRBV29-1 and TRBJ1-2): SAVISQKPSRDICQRGTSLTIQCQVDSQVTMMFWYRQQPGQSLTLIATANQGSEATYESGFVIDKFPISRPNLTFSTLTVSNMSPEDSSIYLCSVDTQGEGSYGYTFGSGTRLTVV.

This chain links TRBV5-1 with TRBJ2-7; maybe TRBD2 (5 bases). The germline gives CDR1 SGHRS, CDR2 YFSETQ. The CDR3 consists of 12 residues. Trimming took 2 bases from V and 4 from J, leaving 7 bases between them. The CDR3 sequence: CASSFEGYEQYF. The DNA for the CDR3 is TGCGCCAGCAGCTTCGAGGGTTACGAGCAGTACTTC.

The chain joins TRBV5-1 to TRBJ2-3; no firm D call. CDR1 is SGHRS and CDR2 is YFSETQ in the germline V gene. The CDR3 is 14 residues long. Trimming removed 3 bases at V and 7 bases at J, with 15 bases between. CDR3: CASSSHELPNTQYF. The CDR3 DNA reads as TGCGCCAGCAGCTCCCACGAACTTCCGAATACGCAGTATTTT.

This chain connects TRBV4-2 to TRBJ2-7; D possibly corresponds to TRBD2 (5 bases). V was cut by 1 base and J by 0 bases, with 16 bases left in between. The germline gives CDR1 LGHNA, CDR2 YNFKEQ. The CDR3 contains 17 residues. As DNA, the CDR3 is TGTGCCAGCAGCCAAGGGGCGGCAGGCGGACTCTCCTACGAGCAGTACTTC. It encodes CASSQGAAGGLSYEQYF.

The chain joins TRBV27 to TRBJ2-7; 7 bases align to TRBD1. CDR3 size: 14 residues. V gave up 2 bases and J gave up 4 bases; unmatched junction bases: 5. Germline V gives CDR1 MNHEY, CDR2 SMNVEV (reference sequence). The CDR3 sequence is CASSLKGRGYEQYF. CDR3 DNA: TGTGCCAGCAGTTTAAAGGGCAGGGGGTACGAGCAGTACTTC.

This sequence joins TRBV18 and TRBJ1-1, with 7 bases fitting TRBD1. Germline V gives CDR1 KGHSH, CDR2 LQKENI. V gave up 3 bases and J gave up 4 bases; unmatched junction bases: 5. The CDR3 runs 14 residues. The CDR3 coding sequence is TGTGCCAGCTCACCGACACAGGGGAGCACTGAAGCTTTCTTT. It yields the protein CASSPTQGSTEAFF.